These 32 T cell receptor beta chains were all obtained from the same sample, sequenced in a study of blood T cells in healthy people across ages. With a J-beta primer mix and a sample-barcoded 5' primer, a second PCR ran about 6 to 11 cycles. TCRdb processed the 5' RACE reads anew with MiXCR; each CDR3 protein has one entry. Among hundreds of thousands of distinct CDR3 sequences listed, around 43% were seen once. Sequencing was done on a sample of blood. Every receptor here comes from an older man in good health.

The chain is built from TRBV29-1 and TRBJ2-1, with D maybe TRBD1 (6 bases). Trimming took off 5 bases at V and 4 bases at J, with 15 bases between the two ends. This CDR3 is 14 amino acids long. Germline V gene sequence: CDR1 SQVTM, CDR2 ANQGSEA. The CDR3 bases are TGCAGCGTTTACGGACAGACAGGATACAATGAGCAGTTCTTC. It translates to CSVYGQTGYNEQFF.

The CDR3 spells CASSSGTSGSEYF. The DNA for the CDR3 is TGTGCCAGCAGTTCCGGGACTAGCGGGAGTGAGTACTTC. The chain carries TRBV6-5 and TRBJ2-5; 14 bases are shared with TRBD2. V gave up 4 bases and J gave up 12 bases; unmatched junction bases: 4. The CDR3 contains 13 residues. CDR1 and CDR2 (germline): MNHEY, SVGAGI.

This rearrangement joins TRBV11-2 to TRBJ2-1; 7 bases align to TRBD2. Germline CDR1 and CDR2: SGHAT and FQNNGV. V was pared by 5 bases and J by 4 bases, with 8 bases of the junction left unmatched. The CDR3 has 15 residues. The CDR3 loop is CASSPRGDGYNEQFF. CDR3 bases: TGTGCCAGCAGCCCTCGGGGGGATGGGTACAATGAGCAGTTCTTC.

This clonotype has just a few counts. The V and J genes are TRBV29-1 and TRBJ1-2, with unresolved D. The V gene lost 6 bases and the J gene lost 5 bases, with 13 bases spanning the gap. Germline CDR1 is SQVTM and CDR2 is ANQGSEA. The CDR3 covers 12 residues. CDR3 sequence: CSVPMGLYGYTF. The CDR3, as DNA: TGCAGCGTACCGATGGGTTTATATGGCTACACCTTC.

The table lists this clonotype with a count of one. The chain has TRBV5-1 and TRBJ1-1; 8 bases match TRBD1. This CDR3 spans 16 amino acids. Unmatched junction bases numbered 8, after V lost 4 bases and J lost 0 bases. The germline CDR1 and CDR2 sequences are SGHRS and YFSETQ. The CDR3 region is CASSGVRGPMNTEAFF. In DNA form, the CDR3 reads TGCGCCAGCAGCGGCGTCAGGGGGCCGATGAACACTGAAGCTTTCTTT. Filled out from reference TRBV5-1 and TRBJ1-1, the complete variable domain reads KAGVTQTPRYLIKTRGQQVTLSCSPISGHRSVSWYQQTPGQGLQFLFEYFSETQRNKGNFPGRFSGRQFSNSRSEMNVSTLELGDSALYLCASSGVRGPMNTEAFFGQGTRLTVV.

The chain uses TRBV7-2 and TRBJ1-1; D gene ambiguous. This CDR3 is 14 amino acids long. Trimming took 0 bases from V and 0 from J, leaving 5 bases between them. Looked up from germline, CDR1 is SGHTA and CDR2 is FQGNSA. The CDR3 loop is CASSLALVNTEAFF. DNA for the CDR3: TGTGCCAGCAGCTTAGCGTTGGTGAACACTGAAGCTTTCTTT.

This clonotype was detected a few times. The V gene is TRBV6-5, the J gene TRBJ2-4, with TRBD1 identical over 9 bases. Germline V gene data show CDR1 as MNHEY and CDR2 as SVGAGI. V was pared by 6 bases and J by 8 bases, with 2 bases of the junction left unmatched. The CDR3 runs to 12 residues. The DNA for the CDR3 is TGTGCCAGCAGAGGACAGGGGTACATTCAGTACTTC. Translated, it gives CASRGQGYIQYF.

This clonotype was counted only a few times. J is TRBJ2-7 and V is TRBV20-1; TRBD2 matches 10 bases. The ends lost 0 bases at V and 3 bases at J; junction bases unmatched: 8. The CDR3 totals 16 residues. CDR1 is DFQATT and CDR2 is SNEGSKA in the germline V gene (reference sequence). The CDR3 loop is CSAREQGLARDYEQYF. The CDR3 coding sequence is TGCAGTGCTAGAGAACAGGGACTAGCGAGAGACTACGAGCAGTACTTC.

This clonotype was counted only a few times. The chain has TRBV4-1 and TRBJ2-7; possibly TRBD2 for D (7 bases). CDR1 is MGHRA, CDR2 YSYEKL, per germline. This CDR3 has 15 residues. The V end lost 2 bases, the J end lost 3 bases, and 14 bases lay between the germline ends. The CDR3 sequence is CASSQTLGGGYEQYF. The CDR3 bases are TGCGCCAGCAGCCAAACGCTGGGAGGGGGCTACGAGCAGTACTTC.

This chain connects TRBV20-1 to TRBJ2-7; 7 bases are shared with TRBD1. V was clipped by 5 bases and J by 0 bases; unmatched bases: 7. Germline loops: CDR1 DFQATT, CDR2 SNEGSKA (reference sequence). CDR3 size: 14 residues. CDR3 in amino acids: CSAYPDRASYEQYF. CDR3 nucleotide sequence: TGCAGTGCTTACCCCGACAGGGCCTCCTACGAGCAGTACTTC.

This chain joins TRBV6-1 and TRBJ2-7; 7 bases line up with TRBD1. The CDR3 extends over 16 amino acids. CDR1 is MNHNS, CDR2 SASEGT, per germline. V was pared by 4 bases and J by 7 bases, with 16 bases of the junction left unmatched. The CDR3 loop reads CASSALPGQKLLEQYF. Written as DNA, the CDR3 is TGTGCCAGCAGTGCCCTCCCGGGACAGAAACTCCTAGAGCAGTACTTC.

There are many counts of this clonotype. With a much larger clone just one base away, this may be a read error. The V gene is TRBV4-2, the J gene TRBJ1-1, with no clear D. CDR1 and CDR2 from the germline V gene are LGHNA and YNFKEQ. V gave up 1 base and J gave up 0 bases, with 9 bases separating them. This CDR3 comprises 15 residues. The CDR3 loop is CASSQVGGMNTEAFF. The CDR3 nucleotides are TGTGCCAGCAGCCAAGTAGGCGGGATGAACACTGAAGCTTTCTTT.

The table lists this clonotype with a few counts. CDR3 sequence reads: CASSSPLGGGGTSTDTQYF. CDR3 bases: TGTGCCAGCAGCTCTCCTCTAGGGGGCGGGGGGACTAGCACAGATACGCAGTATTTT. This rearrangement joins TRBV7-2 to TRBJ2-3, with D possibly matching TRBD2 (8 bases). Trimming took 4 bases from V and 0 from J, leaving 23 bases between them. The CDR3 extends over 19 amino acids. Germline assignment: CDR1 SGHTA and CDR2 FQGNSA.

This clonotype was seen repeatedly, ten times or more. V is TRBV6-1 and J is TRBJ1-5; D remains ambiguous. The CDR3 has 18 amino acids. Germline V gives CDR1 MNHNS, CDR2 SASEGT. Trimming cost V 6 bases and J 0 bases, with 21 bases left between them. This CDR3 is CASSRPFGRHYSNQPQHF. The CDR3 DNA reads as TGTGCCAGCAGCCGCCCATTTGGACGACATTATAGCAATCAGCCCCAGCATTTT.

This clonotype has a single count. The chain's CDR3 is CASSLVGRRKQETQYF. DNA of the CDR3: TGTGCCAGCAGCTTAGTAGGCAGGAGAAAGCAAGAGACCCAGTACTTC. The chain combines TRBV11-2 with TRBJ2-5; D is uncertain. With 1 base removed from V and 2 bases from J, the gap between germline ends came to 14 bases. The CDR3 contains 16 residues. Germline CDR1 and CDR2: SGHAT and FQNNGV.

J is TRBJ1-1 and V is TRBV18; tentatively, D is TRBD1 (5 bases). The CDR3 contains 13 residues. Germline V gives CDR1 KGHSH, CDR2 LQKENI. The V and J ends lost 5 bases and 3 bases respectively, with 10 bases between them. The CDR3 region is CASSTAGYTEAFF. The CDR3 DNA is TGTGCCAGCTCAACCGCAGGGTACACTGAAGCTTTCTTT. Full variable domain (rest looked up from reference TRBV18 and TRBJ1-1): NAGVMQNPRHLVRRRGQEARLRCSPMKGHSHVYWYRQLPEEGLKFMVYLQKENIIDESGMPKERFSAEFPKEGPSILRIQQVVRGDSAAYFCASSTAGYTEAFFGQGTRLTVV.

The CDR3 sequence: CASSSATYQETQYF. For the CDR3, the DNA is TGTGCCAGCAGTTCTGCGACCTATCAAGAGACCCAGTACTTC. This sequence joins TRBV12-3 or TRBV12-4 and TRBJ2-5, with D uncertain. The germline V and J ends were trimmed by 4 bases and 2 bases, with 11 bases remaining between them. This CDR3 spans 14 amino acids.

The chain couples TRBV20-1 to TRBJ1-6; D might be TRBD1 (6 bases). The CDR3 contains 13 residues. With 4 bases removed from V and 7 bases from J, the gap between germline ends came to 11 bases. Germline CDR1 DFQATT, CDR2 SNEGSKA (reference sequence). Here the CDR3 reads CSAKTGRNSPLHF. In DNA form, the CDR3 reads TGCAGTGCTAAGACAGGTCGCAATTCACCCCTCCACTTT.

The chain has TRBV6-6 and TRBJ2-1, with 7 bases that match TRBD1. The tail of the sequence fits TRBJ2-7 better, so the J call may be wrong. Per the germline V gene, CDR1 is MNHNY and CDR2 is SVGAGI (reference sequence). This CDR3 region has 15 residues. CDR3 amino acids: CASRPDRSSYNEQYF. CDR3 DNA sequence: TGTGCCAGCAGGCCGGACAGGAGCTCCTACAATGAGCAGTACTTC.

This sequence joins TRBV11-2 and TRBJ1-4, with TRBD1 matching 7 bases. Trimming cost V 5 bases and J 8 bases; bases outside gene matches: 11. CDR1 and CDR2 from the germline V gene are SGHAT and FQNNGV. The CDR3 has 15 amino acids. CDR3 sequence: CASSPVTGWKEKLFF. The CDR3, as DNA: TGTGCCAGCAGCCCGGTGACAGGGTGGAAGGAAAAACTGTTTTTT. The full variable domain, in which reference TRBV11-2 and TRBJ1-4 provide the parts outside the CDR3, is EAGVAQSPRYKIIEKRQSVAFWCNPISGHATLYWYQQILGQGPKLLIQFQNNGVVDDSQLPKDRFSAERLKGVDSTLKIQPAKLEDSAVYLCASSPVTGWKEKLFFGSGTQLSVL.

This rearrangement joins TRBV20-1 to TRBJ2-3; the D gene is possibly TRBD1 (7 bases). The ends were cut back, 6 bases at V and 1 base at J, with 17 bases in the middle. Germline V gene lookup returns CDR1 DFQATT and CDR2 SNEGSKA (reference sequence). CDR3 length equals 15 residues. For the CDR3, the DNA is TGCAGTGCCCCAAACAGGGGAGGAGGCACAGATACGCAGTATTTT. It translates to CSAPNRGGGTDTQYF.

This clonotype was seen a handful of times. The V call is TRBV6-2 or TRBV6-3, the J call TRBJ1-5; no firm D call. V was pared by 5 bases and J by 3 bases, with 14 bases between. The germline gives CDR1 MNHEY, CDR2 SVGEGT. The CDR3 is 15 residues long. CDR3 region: CASSHNLRNNQPQHF. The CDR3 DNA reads TGTGCCAGCAGTCACAACCTCAGGAACAATCAGCCCCAGCATTTT.

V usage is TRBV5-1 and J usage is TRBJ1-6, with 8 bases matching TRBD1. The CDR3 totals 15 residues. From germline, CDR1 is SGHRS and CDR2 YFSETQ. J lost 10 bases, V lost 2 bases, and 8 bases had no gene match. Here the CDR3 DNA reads TGCGCCAGCAGCTTAGGACAGGGTGGAGGATCACCCCTCCACTTT. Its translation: CASSLGQGGGSPLHF. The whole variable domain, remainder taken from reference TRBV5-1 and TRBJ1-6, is KAGVTQTPRYLIKTRGQQVTLSCSPISGHRSVSWYQQTPGQGLQFLFEYFSETQRNKGNFPGRFSGRQFSNSRSEMNVSTLELGDSALYLCASSLGQGGGSPLHFGNGTRLTVT.

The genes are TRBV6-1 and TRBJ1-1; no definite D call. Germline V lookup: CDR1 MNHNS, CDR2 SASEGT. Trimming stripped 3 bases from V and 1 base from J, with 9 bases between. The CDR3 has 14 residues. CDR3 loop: CASSEITSNTEAFF. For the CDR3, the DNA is TGTGCCAGCAGTGAGATAACATCGAACACTGAAGCTTTCTTT.

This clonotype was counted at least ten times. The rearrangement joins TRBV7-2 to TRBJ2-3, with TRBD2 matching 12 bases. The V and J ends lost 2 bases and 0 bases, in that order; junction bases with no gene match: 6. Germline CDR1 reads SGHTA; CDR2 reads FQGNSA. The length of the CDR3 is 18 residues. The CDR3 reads CASSLLSSGGGSTDTQYF. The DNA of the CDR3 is TGTGCCAGCAGCTTACTGTCTAGCGGGGGGGGTAGCACAGATACGCAGTATTTT.

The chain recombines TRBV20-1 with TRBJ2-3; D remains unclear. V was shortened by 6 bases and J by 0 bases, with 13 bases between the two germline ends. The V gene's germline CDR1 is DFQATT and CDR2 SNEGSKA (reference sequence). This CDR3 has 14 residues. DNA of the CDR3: TGCAGTGCCACGGTGGTCGGGAGCACAGATACGCAGTATTTT. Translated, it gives CSATVVGSTDTQYF.

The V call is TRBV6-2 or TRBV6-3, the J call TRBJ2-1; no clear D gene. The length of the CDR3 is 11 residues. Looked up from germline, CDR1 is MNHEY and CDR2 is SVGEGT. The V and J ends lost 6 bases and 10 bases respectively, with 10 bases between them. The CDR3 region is CASSTFDEQFF. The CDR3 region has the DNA TGTGCCAGCAGCACTTTCGACGAGCAGTTCTTC.

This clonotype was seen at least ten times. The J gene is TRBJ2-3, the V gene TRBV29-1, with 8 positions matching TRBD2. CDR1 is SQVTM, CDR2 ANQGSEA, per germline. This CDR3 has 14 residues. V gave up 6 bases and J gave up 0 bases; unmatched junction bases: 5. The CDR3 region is CSVRASGSTDTQYF. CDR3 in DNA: TGCAGCGTGAGGGCTAGCGGGAGCACAGATACGCAGTATTTT.

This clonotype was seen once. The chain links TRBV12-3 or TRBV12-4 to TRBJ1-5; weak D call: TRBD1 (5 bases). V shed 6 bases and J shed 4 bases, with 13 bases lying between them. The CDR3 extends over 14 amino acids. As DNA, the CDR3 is TGTGCCAGCAGCCGGGGACTCATTAATCAGCCCCAGCATTTT. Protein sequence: CASSRGLINQPQHF.

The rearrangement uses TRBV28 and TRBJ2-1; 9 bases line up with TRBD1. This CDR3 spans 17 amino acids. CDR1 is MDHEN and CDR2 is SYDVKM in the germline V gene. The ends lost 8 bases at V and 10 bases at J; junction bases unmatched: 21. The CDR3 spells CASRPSETGGGLNEQFF. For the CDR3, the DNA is TGTGCCAGCCGTCCGTCGGAAACAGGGGGCGGGCTAAACGAGCAGTTCTTC.

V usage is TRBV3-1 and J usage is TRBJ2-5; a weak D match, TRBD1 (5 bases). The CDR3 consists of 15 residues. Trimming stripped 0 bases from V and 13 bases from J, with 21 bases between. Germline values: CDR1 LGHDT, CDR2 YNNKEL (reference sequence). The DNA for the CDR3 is TGTGCCAGCAGCCAAGATACAGGCCTTCTGGACGAGCGGTACTTC. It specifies CASSQDTGLLDERYF.

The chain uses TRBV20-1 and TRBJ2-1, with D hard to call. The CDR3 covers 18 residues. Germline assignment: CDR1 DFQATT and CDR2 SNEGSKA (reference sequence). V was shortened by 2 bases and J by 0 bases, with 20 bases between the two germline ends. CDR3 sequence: CSARPTLRWASSYNEQFF. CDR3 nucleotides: TGCAGTGCTAGACCAACTCTACGTTGGGCGAGCTCCTACAATGAGCAGTTCTTC.